This T cell receptor (beta chain) came from a study of identical twins' blood T cells. Trimming took off 2 bases at V and 2 bases at J, with 12 bases between the two ends. CDR3 length equals 15 residues. From germline, CDR1 is LGHDT and CDR2 YNNKEL (reference sequence). Each CDR3 protein is one row after TCRdb ran MiXCR on the 5' RACE reads. The data show hundreds of thousands of distinct CDR3 sequences, with more than 25% seen just once and about 6% held by the top ten. The clonotype was recovered from a woman aged 18-49 years in good health. This sequence joins TRBV3-1 and TRBJ1-1, with D tentatively TRBD1 (5 bases). Source material: PBMCs. Here the CDR3 DNA reads TGTGCCAGCAGCCAACGGGACCGTCGTAACACTGAAGCTTTCTTT. Its translation is CASSQRDRRNTEAFF.